This TCR beta chain was identified during a study of blood T cell repertoires in COVID-19. At the level of the study: The study drew acute and convalescent COVID-19 samples from the United States, Italy and Spain. The cDNA or gDNA used as material had been derived from T cells, B-cell-depleted T cells, or PBMCs.

This CDR3 has 16 residues. V lost 5 bases, J lost 8 bases, and 19 bases lay in between. Germline lookup yields CDR1 PRHDT and CDR2 FYEKMQ (reference sequence). As originally analysed: Using reference gene primer amplification, nucleated cell counts were estimated. The table came from immunoSEQ multiplex PCR; TCRdb's copy has only in-frame clones and leaves some out. From that table come the V and J calls and clone size; the DNA was used to work out D and trimming. The repertoire includes more than 90,000 clones, approximately 82% of them detected once, and around 4% sits in the top ten. This rearrangement joins TRBV13 to TRBJ1-6; possible D gene TRBD1, 6 bases. Source material: peripheral blood. This clonotype was obtained from a man aged 55 to 70 with acute or convalescent COVID-19. The CDR3 loop is CASSTGGQPAHSPLHF. The CDR3 bases are TGTGCCAGCAGCACGGGGGGGCAGCCGGCCCATTCACCCCTCCACTTT. The full variable domain, its missing parts supplied by reference TRBV13 and TRBJ1-6, is AAGVIQSPRHLIKEKRETATLKCYPIPRHDTVYWYQQGPGQDPQFLISFYEKMQSDKGSIPDRFSAQQFSDYHSELNMSSLELGDSALYFCASSTGGQPAHSPLHFGNGTRLTVT.